This entry lists 20 T cell receptor beta chains sequenced from one sample in a study of shared clonotypes between healthy human individuals. Profiling relied on immunoSEQ multiplex PCR, and the TCRdb table lists in-frame clones only, not all of them. The sample holds roughly 1 million clones, 65% to 80% seen once. Sequences were obtained from memory CD4+ T cells sorted from blood. Indicated subset: CD45RA-negative fraction. These receptors came from a man in his late teens or twenties in good health.

The gene calls are TRBV27 and TRBJ2-2; D possibly corresponds to TRBD2 (7 bases). V lost 7 bases and J lost 2, with 23 bases in between. The germline gives CDR1 MNHEY, CDR2 SMNVEV (reference sequence). The CDR3 length is 18 residues. CDR3 in DNA: TGTGCCAGCAAACTAACCCTAGCTCGGGGGGCCAACACCGGGGAGCTGTTTTTT. Residues: CASKLTLARGANTGELFF.

The rearrangement joins TRBV5-1 to TRBJ2-3; TRBD2 matches 9 bases. With V trimmed by 4 bases and J by 2 bases, 5 bases remained unmatched. The CDR3 extends over 15 amino acids. CDR1 and CDR2 from the germline V gene are SGHRS and YFSETQ. As DNA, the CDR3 is TGCGCCAGCAGCACCCTAGCGGGGATCACAGATACGCAGTATTTT. Its translation: CASSTLAGITDTQYF.

The chain uses TRBV9 and TRBJ2-2; the match to TRBD1 covers 7 bases. The CDR3 length is 16 residues. Germline V gene sequence: CDR1 SGDLS, CDR2 YYNGEE. Trimming at V came to 0 bases and at J to 5 bases, leaving 7 bases not matched to a gene. The CDR3 sequence: CASSVDRGSITGELFF. The CDR3 DNA sequence: TGTGCCAGCAGCGTAGACAGGGGATCGATTACCGGGGAGCTGTTTTTT.

This clone was counted a single time. V is TRBV7-2 and J is TRBJ1-5; 8 bases map to TRBD1. This CDR3 is built from 15 residues. CDR1 SGHTA and CDR2 FQGNSA come from the germline V gene. Losses at the gene ends were 5 bases for V and 6 bases for J; bases not matched to a gene: 9. CDR3 residues: CASSPTTGGGQPQHF. The CDR3 DNA reads TGTGCCAGCAGCCCCACTACAGGGGGAGGTCAGCCCCAGCATTTT.

V is TRBV29-1 and J is TRBJ1-2; D gene ambiguous. The V and J ends lost 4 bases and 4 bases respectively, with 10 bases between them. The CDR3 runs 12 residues. Per the germline V gene, CDR1 is SQVTM and CDR2 is ANQGSEA. The chain's CDR3 is CSVAAVTYGYTF. The CDR3 nucleotides are TGCAGCGTTGCGGCCGTAACCTATGGCTACACCTTC.

This chain connects TRBV6-6 to TRBJ1-2; weak D call: TRBD1 (6 bases). This CDR3 spans 16 amino acids. Looked up from germline, CDR1 is MNHNY and CDR2 is SVGAGI (reference sequence). V gave up 0 bases and J gave up 4 bases, with 15 bases separating them. CDR3: CASSYSTPGAGYGYTF. CDR3 sequence (DNA): TGTGCCAGCAGTTACTCGACCCCAGGGGCGGGCTATGGCTACACCTTC.

This clone was counted only a few times. The V and J genes are TRBV19 and TRBJ2-2; D not certain. V was shortened by 2 bases and J by 4 bases, with 8 bases between the two germline ends. This CDR3 region has 14 residues. CDR1 is LNHDA and CDR2 is SQIVND in the germline V gene (reference sequence). CDR3 sequence (DNA): TGTGCCAGTAGTATAAGTGGAATCACCGGGGAGCTGTTTTTT. This encodes CASSISGITGELFF. Filled out from reference TRBV19 and TRBJ2-2, the complete variable domain reads DGGITQSPKYLFRKEGQNVTLSCEQNLNHDAMYWYRQDPGQGLRLIYYSQIVNDFQKGDIAEGYSVSREKKESFPLTVTSAQKNPTAFYLCASSISGITGELFFGEGSRLTVL.

This chain uses TRBV13 with TRBJ2-3; tentative D call: TRBD2 (7 bases). The ends were cut back, 5 bases at V and 3 bases at J, with 18 bases in the middle. The V gene's germline CDR1 is PRHDT and CDR2 FYEKMQ (reference sequence). The CDR3 contains 16 residues. The CDR3 DNA reads as TGTGCCAGCAGCGTGGACCGGGGGGCCTTTACAGATACGCAGTATTTT. Residues: CASSVDRGAFTDTQYF.

In the case of this clone: Other DNA variants within this sample encode the same CDR3. This chain links TRBV6-1 with TRBJ2-3; D is uncertain. CDR1 is MNHNS and CDR2 is SASEGT in the germline V gene. The CDR3 runs 12 residues. V was pared by 4 bases and J by 1 base, with 3 bases between. For the CDR3, the DNA is TGTGCCAGCAGTGTACGCACAGATACGCAGTATTTT. Amino acids: CASSVRTDTQYF.

This clone showed up just a few times. Here the CDR3 DNA reads TGTGCTTGCAAAACAGGGCGGTTAGGGGCTTTCTTT. Its translation: CACKTGRLGAFF. This sequence joins TRBV30 and TRBJ1-1, with D possibly being TRBD1 (6 bases). The CDR3 totals 12 residues. Germline loops: CDR1 GTSNPN, CDR2 SVGIG (reference sequence).

CDR3 coding DNA: TGTGCCACCTTCGGACCGGAGTTATACAATGAGCAGTTCTTC. It is translated as CATFGPELYNEQFF. The J gene is TRBJ2-1, the V gene TRBV10-3; unclear D gene. V lost 10 bases and J 4 bases, leaving 17 bases between the germline ends. The CDR3 sequence is 14 residues long. Per the germline V gene, CDR1 is ENHRY and CDR2 is SYGVKD.

This clone appeared once. The CDR3, as DNA: TGTGCCAGCAGCCAAGAATTAATTTGGGGGGTTGAGGATGGCTACACCTTC. As protein: CASSQELIWGVEDGYTF. V usage is TRBV14 and J usage is TRBJ1-2, with D maybe TRBD1 (5 bases). The CDR3 is made up of 17 amino acids. Per germline, CDR1 SGHDN and CDR2 FVKESK. The ends were cut back, 0 bases at V and 6 bases at J, with 20 bases in the middle. The full variable domain, rest sourced from reference TRBV14 and TRBJ1-2, is EAGVTQFPSHSVIEKGQTVTLRCDPISGHDNLYWYRRVMGKEIKFLLHFVKESKQDESGMPNNRFLAERTGGTYSTLKVQPAELEDSGVYFCASSQELIWGVEDGYTFGSGTRLTVV.

The rearrangement links TRBV5-1 to TRBJ2-5, with 10 bases fitting TRBD2. V lost 7 bases to trimming and J lost 0 bases; unmatched junction nucleotides: 3. Germline values: CDR1 SGHRS, CDR2 YFSETQ. CDR3 length: 14 amino acids. The CDR3 DNA is TGCGCCAGCTTAGCGGGGGGCAACCAAGAGACCCAGTACTTC. It translates to CASLAGGNQETQYF.

V usage is TRBV19 and J usage is TRBJ2-2, with D perhaps matching TRBD1 (6 bases). Germline values: CDR1 LNHDA, CDR2 SQIVND (reference sequence). Trimming cost V 0 bases and J 7 bases, with 9 bases left between them. The CDR3 is made up of 14 amino acids. This chain's CDR3 is CASSIEGGIGELFF. The CDR3 nucleotides are TGTGCCAGTAGTATAGAAGGGGGAATCGGGGAGCTGTTTTTT.

The V gene is TRBV10-1, the J gene TRBJ2-3; perhaps TRBD1 as D (6 bases). Trimming took 3 bases from V and 9 from J, leaving 10 bases between them. Germline V gene lookup returns CDR1 WNHNN and CDR2 SYGVQD (reference sequence). This CDR3 region has 12 residues. CDR3 in amino acids: CASSEGTRTQYF. CDR3 DNA: TGCGCCAGCAGTGAAGGGACAAGGACGCAGTATTTT.

The chain combines TRBV27 with TRBJ2-1; 12 bases match TRBD2. In germline, CDR1 is MNHEY, CDR2 SMNVEV (reference sequence). V gave up 5 bases and J gave up 9 bases; unmatched junction bases: 2. This CDR3 contains 13 residues. The CDR3 here is CASSRTSGTEQFF. The CDR3, as DNA: TGTGCCAGCAGTCGGACTAGCGGGACTGAGCAGTTCTTC.

The CDR3 here is CAWSVDLRSGNTIYF. The CDR3 DNA follows: TGTGCCTGGAGTGTCGATCTCAGGTCTGGAAACACCATATATTTT. This chain connects TRBV30 to TRBJ1-3; D call uncertain. CDR3 size: 15 residues. Germline V gene data show CDR1 as GTSNPN and CDR2 as SVGIG (reference sequence). The V end lost 0 bases, the J end lost 1 base, and 10 bases lay between the germline ends. The full variable domain, rest sourced from reference TRBV30 and TRBJ1-3, is SQTIHQWPATLVQPVGSPLSLECTVEGTSNPNLYWYRQAAGRGLQLLFYSVGIGQISSEVPQNLSASRPQDRQFILSSKKLLLSDSGFYLCAWSVDLRSGNTIYFGEGSWLTVV.

This sequence joins TRBV18 and TRBJ2-5; 8 bases are shared with TRBD2. The germline V gene encodes CDR1 KGHSH and CDR2 LQKENI. This CDR3 has 15 residues. The V segment lost 3 bases and the J segment 3 bases; nucleotides outside the gene matches: 6. The CDR3 DNA reads as TGTGCCAGCTCACCTCCCAATAGCGGGGAAGAGACCCAGTACTTC. Translating gives CASSPPNSGEETQYF.

This clone has ten or more counts. This sequence joins TRBV6-1 and TRBJ1-5, with no clear D. Trimming left V 6 bases short and J 0 bases short, with 6 bases between. The CDR3 is made up of 13 amino acids. Germline V gene data show CDR1 as MNHNS and CDR2 as SASEGT. CDR3 DNA sequence: TGTGCCAGCAGAGGAGGTAGCAATCAGCCCCAGCATTTT. Residues: CASRGGSNQPQHF.

This chain connects TRBV11-3 to TRBJ1-3; unclear D gene. Trimming shortened V by 1 base and J by 2 bases, and 9 bases separated the two germline ends. The CDR3 consists of 15 residues. CDR1 and CDR2 (germline): SGHNT, YENEEA. The CDR3 protein is CASSLGTVPGNTIYF. DNA of the CDR3: TGTGCCAGCAGCTTAGGGACGGTGCCTGGAAACACCATATATTTT. The variable domain in full, with the rest retrieved from reference TRBV11-3 and TRBJ1-3, is EAGVVQSPRYKIIEKKQPVAFWCNPISGHNTLYWYLQNLGQGPELLIRYENEEAVDDSQLPKDRFSAERLKGVDSTLKIQPAELGDSAVYLCASSLGTVPGNTIYFGEGSWLTVV.